These T cell receptor beta chains were read from a single sample in a study of shared clonotypes between healthy human individuals. Here immunoSEQ multiplex PCR was the method, and the copy in TCRdb shows in-frame clones only, minus some. There are approximately 1.1 million clones in the sample; roughly 74% occur only once, and approximately 0.56% lies in the top ten. Sequenced sample: memory CD4+ T cells from PBMCs. Receptors originate from a man between 18 and 29 years old in good health. Some clones in this sample may be carry-over from other donors' samples. Both conserved end residues are part of each CDR3. Size is stated for part of the rows, as once, few or many counts, or as a class when the clone is expanded.

abundance,v_gene,CDR3aa
few,TRBV5-6,CASSLDRGFELGGYTF
NA,TRBV10-3,CAISGEREQFF
many,TRBV2,CASSGFTPGTGSEAFF
NA,TRBV30,CAWSRLTTGELFF
NA,TRBV2,CASSERETEAFF
once,TRBV7-6,CASSAQISSYNEQFF
once,TRBV7-3,CASSLNRADTQYF
NA,TRBV4-2,CASSQDGQGFGNTIYF
NA,TRBV7-9,CASSLVGTGIYEQYF
NA,TRBV9,CASSSRLAASTDTQYF
NA,TRBV28,CASSFGGQSYEQYF
NA,TRBV7-2,CASSLRYIGETQYF
NA,TRBV27,CASGPGQGDNEQFF
NA,TRBV20-1,CSARPGTSEFF
NA,TRBV5-6,CASSLRQGNEQYF
NA,TRBV28,CASSPLVSYTDTQYF
NA,TRBV18,CASSPRGAGVNTEAFF
NA,TRBV4-1,CASSQAVTQGIADTQYF
NA,TRBV11-2,CASSLAARAYEQYF
NA,TRBV7-8,CASSLAEDRGRGGYTF
NA,TRBV2,CASSALGGGETQYF
NA,TRBV15,CATRGDSREKLFF
NA,TRBV5-1,CASRQLAGPDTQYF
NA,TRBV7-8,CASSLWVGLGELFF
NA,TRBV29-1,CSVAWDRPYF
NA,TRBV5-1,CASSLRGDYGYTF
NA,TRBV5-1,CASSLGTSAYASSTDTQYF
NA,TRBV5-1,CASSLGGGSNTGELFF
few,TRBV28,CASSSTGEGEKLFF
NA,TRBV19,CASSSRTGSSYEQYF
NA,TRBV28,CASSLPGVNGNTIYF
NA,TRBV28,CASSPPGQTNEKLFF
NA,TRBV9,CASSVGRNGEKLFF
few,TRBV5-1,CASSLGGRAWNTGELFF
NA,TRBV2,CASSEEFGGANVLTF
few,TRBV4-2,CASSQDGTADEKLFF
NA,TRBV28,CASKQGPYEQYF
NA,TRBV7-2,CASSDRGQGYTF
NA,TRBV7-3,CASSLTNAGDTQYF
once,TRBV12-5,CASGPGRGPYNEQFF
NA,TRBV11-2,CASSFGLAAVSYNEQFF
NA,TRBV6-1,CASSEALGWGQETQYF
NA,TRBV28,CASSSGSLRVNQPQHF
few,TRBV19,CASRLGPLGDTQYF
NA,TRBV10-3,CAISAKEGTQETQYF
NA,TRBV18,CASSPPRDGYGYTF
NA,TRBV5-6,CASSWGTGTQYF
NA,TRBV6-1,CASSGWAAASTDTQYF
once,TRBV5-4,CASSLGTPPTGELFF
NA,TRBV4-3,CASSQETASYEQYF
NA,TRBV11-2,CASSLDRENIQYF
NA,TRBV18,CASSPLAGGFSTDTQYF
NA,TRBV5-1,CASSFDQGHSYNEQFF
NA,TRBV14,CASSQYRGPRNYGYTF